This TCR beta chain comes out of a study of OX40 agonist ivuxolimab in advanced cancers. Study-level information: Dose-escalation patients' cancers were hepatocellular carcinoma, melanoma, renal cell or head and neck cancer.

Per germline, CDR1 MNHEY and CDR2 SMNVEV (reference sequence). The CDR3 covers 15 residues. V shed 3 bases and J shed 4 bases, with 12 bases lying between them. Regarding the study as a whole: Average numbers of expanded clones were greater in CD8+ T cells than in CD4+. Circulating CD4+ and CD8+ T cells showed clonal expansion by week 6 at 0.1 to 3.0 mg/kg.

Excluded were patients having autoimmune disease history or systemic immunosuppression. For this clone: Antigen specificity is unknown.

TCRdb keeps only in-frame clones here, not all; method: immunoSEQ multiplex PCR. The data show about 29,000 clones, more than 60% seen once. The clonotype originates from an adult with an advanced solid tumor such as melanoma, head and neck, liver or kidney cancer. The chain carries TRBV27 and TRBJ2-2; either TRBD1 or TRBD2 may supply D (5 bases each). Sequencing was performed on CD4+ or CD8+ T cells sorted from blood, taken in a trial of the OX40 agonist ivuxolimab. CDR3 amino acids: CASSFWGSRTGELFF. The CDR3 DNA reads as TGTGCCAGCAGTTTTTGGGGGAGTCGCACCGGGGAGCTGTTTTTT.